These 13 T cell receptor beta chains share one sample of origin, sequenced in a study of tumor and adjacent non-tumor tissue in lung cancer. Three rounds of nested PCR, following a modified ARM-PCR protocol, produced the TCRbeta library. TCRdb used MiXCR to reprocess the multiplex PCR reads, holding one entry per CDR3 protein. Among 200,000 to 250,000 distinct CDR3 sequences listed, 70% to 75% were seen once. No cell sorting was done before RNA was extracted from the tissue. Source material: lung tumor tissue. These TCRs come from a man in his 60s with non-small cell lung cancer.

As for this clonotype: One end of the junction fails to match germline, which may point to a read error. The chain combines TRBV12-3 or TRBV12-4 with TRBJ1-6; possibly TRBD1 for D (5 bases). The length of the CDR3 is 15 residues. CDR3 DNA sequence: TGTGCCGGCAGCCCTGACGGGACCGGCGGTTCACCCCTCCACTTT. This codes for CAGSPDGTGGSPLHF.

The rearrangement links TRBV28 to TRBJ2-5; 11 bases align to TRBD1. J lost 7 bases, V lost 10 bases, and 11 bases had no gene match. CDR3 length equals 14 residues. Germline V lookup: CDR1 MDHEN, CDR2 SYDVKM. Written as DNA, the CDR3 is TGTGCCAATGGACAGGGGGCGAGGAAAGGGACCCAGTACTTC. It specifies CANGQGARKGTQYF.

Remarks on this clonotype: This CDR3 fails to terminate in the conserved phenylalanine or tryptophan, so it likely reflects a read error. The chain links TRBV20-1 to TRBJ2-3; either TRBD1 or TRBD2 may supply D (5 bases each). This CDR3 has 15 residues. Germline V CDR1 and CDR2: DFQATT, SNEGSKA (reference sequence). CDR3 DNA sequence: TGCATTGCTAGAGGGGCCAAGGGGAACACAGATACGCAGTATTTA. Its translation: CIARGAKGNTDTQYL.

About this clonotype: An end of the junction differs from the germline gene, which may be a read error. This chain connects TRBV4-1 to TRBJ1-1; perhaps TRBD1 as D (6 bases). There are 17 residues in the CDR3. CDR1 is MGHRA, CDR2 YSYEKL, per germline. CDR3 DNA: TGCTCCAGCAGCCAACCGACAGGCGGGCCAAGGAACACTAAAGCTTTCTTT. Protein sequence: CSSSQPTGGPRNTKAFF.

Remarks on this clonotype: At one end, the junction sequence differs from germline, possibly due to a read error. CDR3 in DNA: TGTACCAGCAGTTTCGGGACAGGGGGCTCTGGGGCCAATGTCCCGACTTTC. Protein product: CTSSFGTGGSGANVPTF. The chain is built from TRBV6-5 and TRBJ2-6; TRBD1 matches at 12 bases. In germline, CDR1 is MNHEY, CDR2 SVGAGI. The CDR3 is made up of 17 amino acids.

Turning to this clonotype: The conserved phenylalanine or tryptophan normally closing the CDR3 is absent here, so this likely arose from a read error. The chain uses TRBV20-1 and TRBJ2-7, with TRBD1 as a possible D gene (6 bases). The CDR3 covers 12 residues. The germline V gene has CDR1 DFQATT and CDR2 SNEGSKA (reference sequence). Trimming shortened V by 6 bases and J by 3 bases, and 12 bases separated the two germline ends. The CDR3 nucleotides are TGCAGTGCCCTTGGACAGTTCTACGAGCAGTACTTA. Encoded protein: CSALGQFYEQYL.

Comment on this clonotype: A much larger clone lies one base from this, so it may be a read error. The V gene is TRBV10-2, the J gene TRBJ2-3; either TRBD1 or TRBD2 may supply D (5 bases each). V was cut by 7 bases and J by 8 bases, with 19 bases left in between. CDR1 WSHSY and CDR2 SAAADI come from the germline V gene. This CDR3 has 14 residues. CDR3 DNA sequence: TGCGCCAGCAAGGGGTTAACGGGAAGAGGTACGCAGTATTTT. Encoded protein: CASKGLTGRGTQYF.

About this clonotype: This clone may be a read error of a much larger clone one base away. This chain connects TRBV20-1 to TRBJ2-7, with 8 bases lining up with TRBD2. The CDR3 contains 14 residues. Germline V gives CDR1 DFQATT, CDR2 SNEGSKA (reference sequence). For the CDR3, the DNA is TGCAGTGCTGCCATTAGCGGGAAATCCTACGTGCAGTACTTC. Protein: CSAAISGKSYVQYF.

Concerning this clonotype: One junction end does not reproduce the germline sequence, and a read error may be involved. The chain joins TRBV6-1 to TRBJ2-4; D is ambiguous. Germline V CDR1 and CDR2: MNHNS, SASEGT. The CDR3 covers 15 residues. The DNA for the CDR3 is TGTGCCAGCACGATCGGTACCCAAGCCAAAATCATTGAGTACTTC. It encodes CASTIGTQAKIIEYF.

Only one count was recorded for this clonotype. A much larger clone is a single base away; this may be a read error. V usage is TRBV20-1 and J usage is TRBJ1-3; D is ambiguous. V was trimmed by 6 bases and J by 5 bases, leaving 14 bases between them. Germline values: CDR1 DFQATT, CDR2 SNEGSKA (reference sequence). The CDR3 runs to 13 residues. The chain's CDR3 is CSAHPTVRNTIYF. The CDR3 region has the DNA TGCAGTGCCCACCCGACTGTCAGAAACACCATATATTTT.

On this clonotype: A much larger clonotype is one base distant, so this may be a read error. The CDR3 nucleotides read TGCAGTCCTAGGGGGCGGGAGGACCACGAGCAGTACTTC. It translates to CSPRGREDHEQYF. The chain employs TRBV20-1 and TRBJ2-7; weak D call: TRBD2 (8 bases). Germline CDR1 DFQATT, CDR2 SNEGSKA (reference sequence). This CDR3 has 13 residues.

On this clonotype: A junction boundary mismatches the germline segment, possibly from a read error. The CDR3 loop reads CASSLLGARGSESFF. CDR3 nucleotides: TGTGCCAGCAGCCTATTGGGGGCCCGGGGCTCTGAATCTTTCTTT. V and J are TRBV7-8 and TRBJ1-1; the D gene is possibly TRBD1 (6 bases). The germline CDR1 and CDR2 sequences are SGHVS and FQNEAQ. CDR3 length equals 15 residues.

On this clonotype: This sequence may be a read error, since a much larger clone differs from it by one base. The DNA of the CDR3 is TGCAGTGCTAGGGGTTTCCGGGACAGGGCCATTGGCTACACCTTC. Its protein is CSARGFRDRAIGYTF. This chain connects TRBV20-1 to TRBJ1-2, with 9 bases fitting TRBD1. Germline CDR1 and CDR2: DFQATT and SNEGSKA (reference sequence). CDR3 length: 15 amino acids. V was pared by 3 bases and J by 7 bases, with 12 bases of the junction left unmatched.